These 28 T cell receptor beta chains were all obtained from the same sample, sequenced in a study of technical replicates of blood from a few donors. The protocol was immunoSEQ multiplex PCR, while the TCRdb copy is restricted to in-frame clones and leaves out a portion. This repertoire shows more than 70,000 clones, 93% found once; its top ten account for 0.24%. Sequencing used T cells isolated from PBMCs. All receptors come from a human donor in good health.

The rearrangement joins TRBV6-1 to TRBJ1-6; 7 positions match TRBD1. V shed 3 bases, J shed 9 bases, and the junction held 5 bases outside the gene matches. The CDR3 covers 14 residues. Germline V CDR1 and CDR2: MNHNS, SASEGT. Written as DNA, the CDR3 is TGTGCCAGCAGTGAGGGACAGAGTAGTTCACCCCTCCACTTT. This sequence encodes CASSEGQSSSPLHF.

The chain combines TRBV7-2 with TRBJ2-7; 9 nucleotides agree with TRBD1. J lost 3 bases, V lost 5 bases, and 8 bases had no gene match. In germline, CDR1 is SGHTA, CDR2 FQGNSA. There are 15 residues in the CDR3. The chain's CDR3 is CASSLTGTGIYEQYF. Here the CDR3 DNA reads TGTGCCAGCAGCCTAACCGGGACAGGGATCTACGAGCAGTACTTC.

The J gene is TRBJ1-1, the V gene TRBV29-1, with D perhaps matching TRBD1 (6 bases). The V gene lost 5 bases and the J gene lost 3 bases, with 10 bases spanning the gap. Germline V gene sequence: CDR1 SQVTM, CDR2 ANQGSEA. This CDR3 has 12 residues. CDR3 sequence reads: CSVSSGDTEAFF. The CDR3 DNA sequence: TGCAGCGTTTCTTCAGGGGACACTGAAGCTTTCTTT.

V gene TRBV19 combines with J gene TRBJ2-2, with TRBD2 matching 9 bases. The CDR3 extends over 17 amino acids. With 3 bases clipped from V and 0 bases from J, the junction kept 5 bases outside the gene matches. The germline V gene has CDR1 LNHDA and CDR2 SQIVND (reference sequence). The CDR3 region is CASSIFSSGANTGELFF. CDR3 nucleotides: TGTGCCAGTAGTATCTTTTCTAGCGGGGCGAACACCGGGGAGCTGTTTTTT.

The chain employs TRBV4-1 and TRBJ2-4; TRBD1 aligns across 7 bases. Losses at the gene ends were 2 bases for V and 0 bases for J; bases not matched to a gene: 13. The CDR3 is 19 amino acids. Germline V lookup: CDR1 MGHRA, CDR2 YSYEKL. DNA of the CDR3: TGCGCCAGCAGCCAACCCGCATCCCGGGACAGAGAAGCCAAAAACATTCAGTACTTC. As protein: CASSQPASRDREAKNIQYF.

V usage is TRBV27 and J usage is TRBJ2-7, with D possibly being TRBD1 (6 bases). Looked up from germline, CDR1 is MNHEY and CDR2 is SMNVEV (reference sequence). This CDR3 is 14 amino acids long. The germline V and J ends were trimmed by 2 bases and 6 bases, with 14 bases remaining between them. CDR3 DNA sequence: TGTGCCAGCAGTTTAGGCAGGGGCCTTGGCGAGCAGTACTTC. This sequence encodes CASSLGRGLGEQYF.

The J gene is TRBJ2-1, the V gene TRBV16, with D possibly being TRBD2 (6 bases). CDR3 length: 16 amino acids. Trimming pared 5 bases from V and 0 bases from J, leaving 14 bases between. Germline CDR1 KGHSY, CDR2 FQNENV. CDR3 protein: CASSSRRGSSYNEQFF. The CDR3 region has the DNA TGTGCCAGCAGCAGCCGGAGGGGAAGCTCCTACAATGAGCAGTTCTTC. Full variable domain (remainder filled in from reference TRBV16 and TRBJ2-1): GEEVAQTPKHLVRGEGQKAKLYCAPIKGHSYVFWYQQVLKNEFKFLISFQNENVFDETGMPKERFSAKCLPNSPCSLEIQATKLEDSAVYFCASSSRRGSSYNEQFFGPGTRLTVL.

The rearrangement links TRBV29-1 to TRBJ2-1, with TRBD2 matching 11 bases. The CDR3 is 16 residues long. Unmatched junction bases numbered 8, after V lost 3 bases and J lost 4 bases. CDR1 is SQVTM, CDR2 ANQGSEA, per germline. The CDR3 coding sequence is TGCAGCGTTGACATCGGGGGGACTAGCGGTTACAATGAGCAGTTCTTC. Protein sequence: CSVDIGGTSGYNEQFF.

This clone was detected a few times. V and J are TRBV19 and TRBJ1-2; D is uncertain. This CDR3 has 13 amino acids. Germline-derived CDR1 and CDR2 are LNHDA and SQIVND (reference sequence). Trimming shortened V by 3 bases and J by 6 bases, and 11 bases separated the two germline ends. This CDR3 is CASSIRTRDGYTF. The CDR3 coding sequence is TGTGCCAGTAGTATTCGGACGAGGGATGGCTACACCTTC.

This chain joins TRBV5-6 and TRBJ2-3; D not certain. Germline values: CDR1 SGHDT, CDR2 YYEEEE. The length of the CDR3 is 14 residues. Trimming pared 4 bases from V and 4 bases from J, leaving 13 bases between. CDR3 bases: TGTGCCAGCAGCCCCCCGCAGGCTTCAGATACGCAGTATTTT. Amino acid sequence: CASSPPQASDTQYF.

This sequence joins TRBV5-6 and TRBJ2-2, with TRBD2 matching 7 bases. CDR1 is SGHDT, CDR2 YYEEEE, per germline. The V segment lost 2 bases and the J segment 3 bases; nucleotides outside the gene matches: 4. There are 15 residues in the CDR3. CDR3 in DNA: TGTGCCAGCAGCTTCCGCCTAGCGGACACCGGGGAGCTGTTTTTT. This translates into CASSFRLADTGELFF. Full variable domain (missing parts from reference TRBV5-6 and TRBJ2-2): DAGVTQSPTHLIKTRGQQVTLRCSPKSGHDTVSWYQQALGQGPQFIFQYYEEEERQRGNFPDRFSGHQFPNYSSELNVNALLLGDSALYLCASSFRLADTGELFFGEGSRLTVL.

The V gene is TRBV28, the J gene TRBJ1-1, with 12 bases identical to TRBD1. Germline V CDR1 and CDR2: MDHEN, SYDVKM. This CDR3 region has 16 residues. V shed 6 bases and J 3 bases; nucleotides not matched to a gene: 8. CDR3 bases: TGTGCCAGCAGCGTACCGGGACAGGGGGCTCACACTGAAGCTTTCTTT. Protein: CASSVPGQGAHTEAFF.

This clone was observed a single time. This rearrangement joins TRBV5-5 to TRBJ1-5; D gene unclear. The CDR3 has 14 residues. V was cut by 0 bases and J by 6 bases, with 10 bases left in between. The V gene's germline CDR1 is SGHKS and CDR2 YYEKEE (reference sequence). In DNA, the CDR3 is TGTGCCAGCAGCTTGGCCGGGTCCGGTCAGCCCCAGCATTTT. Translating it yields CASSLAGSGQPQHF.

Here the CDR3 DNA reads TGTGCCAGCAGTTACACAGGGGAAGGGTCACCCCTCCACTTT. It codes for CASSYTGEGSPLHF. The V and J genes are TRBV6-6 and TRBJ1-6; 7 bases match TRBD1. Germline loops: CDR1 MNHNY, CDR2 SVGAGI (reference sequence). Unmatched junction bases numbered 5, after V lost 2 bases and J lost 10 bases. The CDR3 length is 14 residues.

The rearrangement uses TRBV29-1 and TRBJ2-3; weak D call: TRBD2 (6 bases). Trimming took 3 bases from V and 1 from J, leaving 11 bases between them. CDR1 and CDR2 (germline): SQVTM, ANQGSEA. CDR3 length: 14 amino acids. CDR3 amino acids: CSVDGGDRTDTQYF. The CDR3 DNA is TGCAGCGTTGATGGAGGGGACCGCACAGATACGCAGTATTTT.

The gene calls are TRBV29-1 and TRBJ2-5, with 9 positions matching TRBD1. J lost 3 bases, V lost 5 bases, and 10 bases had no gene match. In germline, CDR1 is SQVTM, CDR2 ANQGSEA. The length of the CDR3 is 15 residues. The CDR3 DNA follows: TGCAGCGTTAGAATTGGACAGGGGTCGGAAGAGACCCAGTACTTC. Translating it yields CSVRIGQGSEETQYF.

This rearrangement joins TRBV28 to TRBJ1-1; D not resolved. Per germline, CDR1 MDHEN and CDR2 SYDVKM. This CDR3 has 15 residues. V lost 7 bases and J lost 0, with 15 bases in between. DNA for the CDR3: TGTGCCAGCATGGTCCGCGGATCCATGAACACTGAAGCTTTCTTT. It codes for CASMVRGSMNTEAFF.

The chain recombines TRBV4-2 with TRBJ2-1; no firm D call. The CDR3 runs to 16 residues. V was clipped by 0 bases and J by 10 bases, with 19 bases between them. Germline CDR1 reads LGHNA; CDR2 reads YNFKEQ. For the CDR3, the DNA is TGTGCCAGCAGCCAAGAGGAAGCGTCGGTAAATACGGAGCAGTTCTTC. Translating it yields CASSQEEASVNTEQFF.

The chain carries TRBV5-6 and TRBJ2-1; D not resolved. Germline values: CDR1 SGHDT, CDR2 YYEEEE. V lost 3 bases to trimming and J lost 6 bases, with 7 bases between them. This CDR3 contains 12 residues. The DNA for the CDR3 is TGTGCCAGCAGCTCCAGTTTCAATGAGCAGTTCTTC. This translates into CASSSSFNEQFF.

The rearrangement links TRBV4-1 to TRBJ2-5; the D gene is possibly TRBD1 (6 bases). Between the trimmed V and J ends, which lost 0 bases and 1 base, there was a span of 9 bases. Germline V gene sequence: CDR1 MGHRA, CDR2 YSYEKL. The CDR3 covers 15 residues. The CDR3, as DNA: TGCGCCAGCAGCCAAGACTACAGGGTCCAAGAGACCCAGTACTTC. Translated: CASSQDYRVQETQYF.

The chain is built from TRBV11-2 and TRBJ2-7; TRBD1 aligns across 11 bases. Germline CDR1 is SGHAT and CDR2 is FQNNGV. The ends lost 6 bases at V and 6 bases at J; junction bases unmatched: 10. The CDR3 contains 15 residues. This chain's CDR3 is CASRSPGTGGPEQYF. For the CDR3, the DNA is TGTGCCAGCAGATCTCCCGGGACAGGGGGTCCCGAGCAGTACTTC.

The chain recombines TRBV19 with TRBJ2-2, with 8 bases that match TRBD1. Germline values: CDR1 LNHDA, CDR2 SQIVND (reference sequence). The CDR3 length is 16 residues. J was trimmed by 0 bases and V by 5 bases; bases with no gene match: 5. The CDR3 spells CASSSQGGTNTGELFF. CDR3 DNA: TGTGCCAGTAGTTCACAGGGGGGAACGAACACCGGGGAGCTGTTTTTT. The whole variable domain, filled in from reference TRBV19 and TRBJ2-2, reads DGGITQSPKYLFRKEGQNVTLSCEQNLNHDAMYWYRQDPGQGLRLIYYSQIVNDFQKGDIAEGYSVSREKKESFPLTVTSAQKNPTAFYLCASSSQGGTNTGELFFGEGSRLTVL.

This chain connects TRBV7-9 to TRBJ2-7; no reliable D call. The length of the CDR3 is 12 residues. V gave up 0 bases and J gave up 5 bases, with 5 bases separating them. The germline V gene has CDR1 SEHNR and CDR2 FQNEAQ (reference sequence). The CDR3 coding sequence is TGTGCCAGCAGCTTAGCCCCGGACGAGCAGTACTTC. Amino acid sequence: CASSLAPDEQYF.

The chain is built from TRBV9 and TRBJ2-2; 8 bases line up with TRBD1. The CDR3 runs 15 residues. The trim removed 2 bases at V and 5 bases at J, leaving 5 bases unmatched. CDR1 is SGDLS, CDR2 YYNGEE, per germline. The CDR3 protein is CASSVTGGWTGELFF. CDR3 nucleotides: TGTGCCAGCAGCGTCACAGGGGGGTGGACCGGGGAGCTGTTTTTT.

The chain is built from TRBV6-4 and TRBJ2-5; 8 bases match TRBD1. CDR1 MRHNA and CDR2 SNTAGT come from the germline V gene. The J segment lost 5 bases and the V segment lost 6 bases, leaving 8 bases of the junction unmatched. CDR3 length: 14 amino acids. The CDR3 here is CASSADREWETQYF. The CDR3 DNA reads TGTGCCAGCAGCGCGGACAGGGAATGGGAGACCCAGTACTTC.

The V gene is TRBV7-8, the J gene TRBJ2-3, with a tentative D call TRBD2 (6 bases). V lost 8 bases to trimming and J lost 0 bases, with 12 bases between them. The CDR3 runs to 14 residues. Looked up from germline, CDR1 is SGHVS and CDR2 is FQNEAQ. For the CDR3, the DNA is TGTGCCAGCGCAATTGGGACTAGCACAGATACGCAGTATTTT. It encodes CASAIGTSTDTQYF.

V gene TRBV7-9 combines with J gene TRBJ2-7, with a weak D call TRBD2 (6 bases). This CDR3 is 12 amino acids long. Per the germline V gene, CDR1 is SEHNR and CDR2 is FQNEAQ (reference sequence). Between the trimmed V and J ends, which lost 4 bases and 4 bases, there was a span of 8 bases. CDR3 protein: CASSSAGYEQYF. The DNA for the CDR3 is TGTGCCAGCAGCTCCGCGGGGTACGAGCAGTACTTC.

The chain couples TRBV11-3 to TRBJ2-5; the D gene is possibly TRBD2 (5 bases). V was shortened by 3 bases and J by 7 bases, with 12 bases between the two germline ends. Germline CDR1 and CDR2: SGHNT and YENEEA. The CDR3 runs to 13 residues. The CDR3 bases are TGTGCCAGCAGCTTCGAGGGTTCGGGGACCCAGTACTTC. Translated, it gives CASSFEGSGTQYF.